This T cell receptor beta chain is drawn from a study of CD8+CD57+ T cells in acquired aplastic anemia. TCR beta VDJ and CDR3 were profiled, and genomic DNA was the template. TCRdb ran MiXCR on the reads and lists one entry per CDR3 protein. The data contain under 250,000 distinct CDR3 sequences, roughly two thirds of them singletons. For sequencing, patients were chosen who had shown expansion of CD8+CD57+ cells by flow cytometry. V shed 4 bases and J shed 7 bases, with 24 bases lying between them. Germline V gene sequence: CDR1 SGDLS, CDR2 YYNGEE. The CDR3 has 16 residues. The chain couples TRBV9 to TRBJ2-7; D tentatively fits TRBD1 or TRBD2 (5 bases each). The receptor was derived from a human donor with aplastic anemia. The sequencing input was sorted CD4+, CD8+, or CD8+CD57+ T cells (not recorded which) from PBMCs. CDR3 loop: CASSTGTAVHIPEQYF. DNA of the CDR3: TGTGCCAGCAGCACCGGGACCGCCGTTCATATACCGGAGCAGTACTTC.